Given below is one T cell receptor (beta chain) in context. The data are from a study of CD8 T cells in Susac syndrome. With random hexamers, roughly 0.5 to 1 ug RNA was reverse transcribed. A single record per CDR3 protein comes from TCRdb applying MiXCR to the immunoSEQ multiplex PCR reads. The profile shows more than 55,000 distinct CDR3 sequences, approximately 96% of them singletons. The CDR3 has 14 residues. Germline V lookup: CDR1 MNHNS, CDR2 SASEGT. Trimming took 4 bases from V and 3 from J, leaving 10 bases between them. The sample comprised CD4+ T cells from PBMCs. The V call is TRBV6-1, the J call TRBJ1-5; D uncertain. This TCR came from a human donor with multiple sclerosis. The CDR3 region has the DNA TGTGCCAGCAGTGCTGTGGATTTCAATCAGCCCCAGCATTTT. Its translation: CASSAVDFNQPQHF.